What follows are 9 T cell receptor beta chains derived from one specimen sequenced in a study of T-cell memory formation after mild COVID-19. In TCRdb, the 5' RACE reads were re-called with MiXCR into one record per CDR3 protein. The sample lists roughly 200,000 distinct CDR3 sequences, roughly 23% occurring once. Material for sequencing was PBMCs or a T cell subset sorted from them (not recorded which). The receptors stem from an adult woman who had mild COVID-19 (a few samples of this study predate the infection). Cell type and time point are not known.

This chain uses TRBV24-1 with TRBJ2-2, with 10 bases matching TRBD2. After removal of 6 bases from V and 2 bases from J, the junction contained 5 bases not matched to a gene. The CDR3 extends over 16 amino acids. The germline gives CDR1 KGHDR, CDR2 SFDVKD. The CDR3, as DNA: TGTGCCACCAGTACCCAGCGGGGGGGTAACACCGGGGAGCTGTTTTTT. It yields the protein CATSTQRGGNTGELFF.

The CDR3 DNA reads as TGTGCCAGCGTGCCCGTAGCGGGAGGGGGAAATGAGCAGTTCTTC. As protein: CASVPVAGGGNEQFF. V and J are TRBV12-3 or TRBV12-4 and TRBJ2-1, with 11 positions matching TRBD2. V lost 8 bases to trimming and J lost 7 bases; unmatched junction nucleotides: 10. This CDR3 comprises 15 residues.

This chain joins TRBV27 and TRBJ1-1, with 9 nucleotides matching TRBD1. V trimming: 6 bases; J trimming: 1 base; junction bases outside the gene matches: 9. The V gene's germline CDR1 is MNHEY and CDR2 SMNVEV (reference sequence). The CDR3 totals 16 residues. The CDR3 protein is CASRFTGGARNTEAFF. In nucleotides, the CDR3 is TGTGCCAGCAGATTTACAGGGGGCGCGAGGAACACTGAAGCTTTCTTT.

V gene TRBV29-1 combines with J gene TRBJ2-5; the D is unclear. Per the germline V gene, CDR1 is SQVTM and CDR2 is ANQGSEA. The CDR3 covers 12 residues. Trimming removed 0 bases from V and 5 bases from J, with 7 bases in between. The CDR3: CSVEDLGETQYF. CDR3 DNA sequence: TGCAGCGTTGAAGATCTAGGGGAGACCCAGTACTTC.

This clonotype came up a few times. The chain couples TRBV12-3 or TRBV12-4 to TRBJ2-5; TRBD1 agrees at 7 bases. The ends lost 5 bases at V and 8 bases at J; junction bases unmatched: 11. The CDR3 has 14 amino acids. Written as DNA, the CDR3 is TGTGCCAGCAGTGCCGACAGGGTAGAGGAAACCCAGTACTTC. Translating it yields CASSADRVEETQYF.

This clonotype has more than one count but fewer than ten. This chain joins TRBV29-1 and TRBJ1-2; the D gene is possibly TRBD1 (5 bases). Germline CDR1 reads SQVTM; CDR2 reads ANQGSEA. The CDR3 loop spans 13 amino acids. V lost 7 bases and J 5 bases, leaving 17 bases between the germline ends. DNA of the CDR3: TGCAGCGCCCGGGACCGACATTCTTATGGCTACACCTTC. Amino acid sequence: CSARDRHSYGYTF.

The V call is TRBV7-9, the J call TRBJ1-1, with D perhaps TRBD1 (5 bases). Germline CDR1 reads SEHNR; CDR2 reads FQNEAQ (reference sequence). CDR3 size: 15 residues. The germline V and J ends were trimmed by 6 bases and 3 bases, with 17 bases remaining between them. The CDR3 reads CASSRPLGTYTEAFF. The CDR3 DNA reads TGTGCCAGCAGTCGACCCCTAGGGACGTACACTGAAGCTTTCTTT.

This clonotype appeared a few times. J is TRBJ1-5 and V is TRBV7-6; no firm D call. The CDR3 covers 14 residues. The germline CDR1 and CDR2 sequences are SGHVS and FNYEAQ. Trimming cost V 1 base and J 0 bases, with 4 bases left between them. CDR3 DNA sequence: TGTGCCAGCAGCTTAGGAGTTAGCAATCAGCCCCAGCATTTT. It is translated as CASSLGVSNQPQHF. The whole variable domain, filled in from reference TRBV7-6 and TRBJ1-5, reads GAGVSQSPRYKVTKRGQDVALRCDPISGHVSLYWYRQALGQGPEFLTYFNYEAQQDKSGLPNDRFSAERPEGSISTLTIQRTEQRDSAMYRCASSLGVSNQPQHFGDGTRLSIL.

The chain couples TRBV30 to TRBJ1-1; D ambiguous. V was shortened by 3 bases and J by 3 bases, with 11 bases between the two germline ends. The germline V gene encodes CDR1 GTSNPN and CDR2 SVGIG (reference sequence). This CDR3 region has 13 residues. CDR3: CAWSASLYTEAFF. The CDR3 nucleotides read TGTGCCTGGAGCGCGTCCCTTTACACTGAAGCTTTCTTT.